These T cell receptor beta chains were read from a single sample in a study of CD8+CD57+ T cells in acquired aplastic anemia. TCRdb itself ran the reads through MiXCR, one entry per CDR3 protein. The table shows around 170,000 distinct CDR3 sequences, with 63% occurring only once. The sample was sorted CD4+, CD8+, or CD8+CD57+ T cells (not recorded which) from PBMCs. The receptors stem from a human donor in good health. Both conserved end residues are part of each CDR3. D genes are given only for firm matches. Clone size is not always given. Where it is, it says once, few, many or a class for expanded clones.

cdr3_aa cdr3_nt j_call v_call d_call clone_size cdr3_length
CASSLNGVENIQYF TGTGCCAGCAGCTTAAATGGGGTTGAGAACATTCAGTACTTC TRBJ2-4 TRBV7-3 - - 14
CASNAPDTPYEQYF TGTGCCAGCAACGCCCCCGACACACCCTACGAGCAGTACTTC TRBJ2-7 TRBV27 - few 14
CASSSMDDSGSIDEQFF TGTGCCAGCAGTTCCATGGATGATAGCGGGAGTATTGATGAGCAGTTCTTC TRBJ2-1 TRBV27 TRBD2 many 17
CASSLGLVGGEQFF TGTGCCAGCAGTTTAGGACTAGTAGGTGGTGAGCAGTTCTTC TRBJ2-1 TRBV27 TRBD2 - 14
CASSQPTSDYEQFF TGTGCCAGCAGTCAACCGACAAGTGACTACGAGCAGTTCTTC TRBJ2-1 TRBV2 - - 14
CASSGPGDNSYGYTF TGTGCCAGCAGTGGCCCCGGGGACAACTCCTATGGCTACACCTTC TRBJ1-2 TRBV2 - - 15
CASSASGTNYGYTF TGTGCCAGCAGCGCCTCCGGGACTAACTATGGCTACACCTTC TRBJ1-2 TRBV5-6 - - 14
CASSYKGFYEQYF TGTGCCAGCAGTTACAAGGGTTTTTACGAGCAGTACTTC TRBJ2-7 TRBV6-2/TRBV6-3 - many 13
CAISEGSQNQPQHF TGTGCCATCAGTGAGGGGTCGCAAAATCAGCCCCAGCATTTT TRBJ1-5 TRBV10-3 - - 14
CAARGTPNSPLHF TGTGCCGCCCGGGGGACACCCAATTCACCCCTCCACTTT TRBJ1-6 TRBV10-3 - - 13
CATSVGGSAHEQYF TGTGCCACCAGTGTAGGTGGGAGTGCCCACGAGCAGTACTTC TRBJ2-7 TRBV24-1 - many 14
CSAREAEAFF TGCAGTGCTCGAGAAGCTGAAGCTTTCTTT TRBJ1-1 TRBV20-1 - - 10
CASSLIWDRAYEQYF TGCGCCAGCAGCTTGATTTGGGACAGGGCCTACGAGCAGTACTTC TRBJ2-7 TRBV5-1 TRBD1 - 15
CASSEQGGTEAFF TGTGCCAGCAGTGAGCAGGGAGGAACCGAAGCTTTCTTT TRBJ1-1 TRBV2 - few 13
CASSEGQAVGGYTF TGTGCCAGCAGTGAGGGACAGGCCGTGGGAGGCTACACCTTC TRBJ1-2 TRBV2 TRBD1 - 14
CSARATDSLWGYTF TGCAGTGCTAGAGCTACTGACAGTCTTTGGGGCTACACCTTC TRBJ1-2 TRBV20-1 - - 14
CAISSGGHGYTF TGTGCCATCAGTTCAGGGGGCCACGGCTACACCTTC TRBJ1-2 TRBV10-3 TRBD1 - 12
CASISGRTEAFF TGTGCCAGCATCTCTGGGCGCACTGAAGCTTTCTTT TRBJ1-1 TRBV25-1 - - 12
CATSDRTVLKNEQFF TGTGCCACCAGTGATCGGACAGTTCTGAAAAATGAGCAGTTCTTC TRBJ2-1 TRBV24-1 - few 15
CASSEVISGANVLTF TGTGCCAGCAGTGAGGTAATATCTGGGGCCAACGTCCTGACTTTC TRBJ2-6 TRBV2 - - 15
CASSQDRTHNEQFF TGCGCCAGCAGCCAAGATAGGACTCACAATGAGCAGTTCTTC TRBJ2-1 TRBV4-3 - many 14
CASSIGGGYYQPQHF TGTGCCAGTAGTATAGGAGGGGGGTATTATCAGCCCCAGCATTTT TRBJ1-5 TRBV19 - - 15
CATSSVGNTIYF TGTGCCACCAGCAGCGTTGGCAACACCATATATTTT TRBJ1-3 TRBV15 - - 12
CASSLAGLAGVYEQYF TGTGCCAGCAGCTTGGCAGGACTAGCGGGTGTGTACGAGCAGTACTTC TRBJ2-7 TRBV5-6 TRBD2 - 16
CASSIGNPSQETQYF TGCGCCAGCAGCATCGGGAACCCCAGTCAAGAGACCCAGTACTTC TRBJ2-5 TRBV5-1 - few 15
CSVRTGGETQYF TGCAGTGTAAGGACAGGGGGCGAGACCCAGTACTTC TRBJ2-5 TRBV20-1 TRBD1 few 12
CSARDAGTGGTEAFF TGCAGTGCTAGGGATGCGGGTACAGGGGGGACTGAAGCTTTCTTT TRBJ1-1 TRBV20-1 TRBD1 few 15
CAGMGSSYEQYF TGTGCCGGCATGGGGAGCTCCTACGAGCAGTACTTC TRBJ2-7 TRBV12-3/TRBV12-4 - many 12
CATSDLRLAGVDTQYF TGTGCCACCAGTGATTTGCGGCTAGCGGGAGTAGATACGCAGTATTTT TRBJ2-3 TRBV24-1 TRBD2 - 16
CASSSARQGSYEQYF TGTGCCAGCAGTTCTGCCCGACAGGGGAGCTACGAGCAGTACTTC TRBJ2-7 TRBV11-1 TRBD1 - 15
CATKWGSETQYF TGTGCCACCAAATGGGGCTCGGAGACCCAGTACTTC TRBJ2-5 TRBV24-1 - once 12
CSPKVGVTDTQYF TGCAGCCCCAAGGTGGGGGTCACAGATACGCAGTATTTT TRBJ2-3 TRBV29-1 - - 13
CASSLGFLTYEQYF TGTGCCAGCAGCCTTGGGTTTCTTACCTACGAGCAGTACTTC TRBJ2-7 TRBV7-9 - - 14
CSAEDGTAYEQYF TGCAGTGCCGAAGACGGGACAGCCTACGAGCAGTACTTC TRBJ2-7 TRBV20-1 TRBD1 - 13
CASRAGGSSYNEQFF TGTGCCAGCCGAGCAGGCGGGAGCTCCTACAATGAGCAGTTCTTC TRBJ2-1 TRBV2 TRBD2 few 15
CSARDLGANGYEQYF TGCAGTGCTAGAGATCTAGGAGCTAACGGGTACGAGCAGTACTTC TRBJ2-7 TRBV20-1 - few 15
CASSLAGQATYQETQYF TGTGCCAGCAGCTTAGCCGGACAGGCGACGTACCAAGAGACCCAGTACTTC TRBJ2-5 TRBV7-9 TRBD1 - 17
CASSRDSADLNNEQFF TGTGCCAGCAGCCGGGACAGCGCTGACCTCAACAATGAGCAGTTCTTC TRBJ2-1 TRBV7-2 TRBD1 - 16
CASSLKREIF TGTGCCAGCAGCTTAAAGCGGGAGATCTTC TRBJ2-1 TRBV7-9 TRBD2 - 10